These 26 T cell receptor beta chains share one sample of origin, sequenced in a study of blood T cell repertoires in COVID-19. TCRdb's copy holds only in-frame clones and misses some; the assay was immunoSEQ multiplex PCR. The data contain fewer than 350,000 clones, less than 85% of them singletons. Input material: PBMCs or T cells enriched from blood (not recorded which). The source is a woman aged 45-60 years who had recovered from COVID-19.

CDR3 bases: TGTGCCAGCACCTCGGAGTTGGGGGGCCAAGAGACCCAGTACTTC. This translates into CASTSELGGQETQYF. V gene TRBV5-6 combines with J gene TRBJ2-5; weak D call: TRBD2 (6 bases). V was cut by 6 bases and J by 1 base, with 16 bases left in between. The germline CDR1 and CDR2 sequences are SGHDT and YYEEEE. The CDR3 is 15 residues long.

DNA for the CDR3: TGTGCCAGCTCCGAGGACAGTAACTATGGCTACACCTTC. This encodes CASSEDSNYGYTF. The chain couples TRBV18 to TRBJ1-2; perhaps TRBD1 as D (6 bases). Germline V gene data show CDR1 as KGHSH and CDR2 as LQKENI. Trimming pared 6 bases from V and 1 base from J, leaving 9 bases between. The CDR3 has 13 residues.

This chain connects TRBV5-5 to TRBJ1-1; 7 bases are a match to TRBD1. The CDR3 is made up of 14 amino acids. In germline, CDR1 is SGHKS, CDR2 YYEKEE (reference sequence). V dropped 3 bases and J dropped 0; count of bases not matched to a gene: 2. The CDR3 bases are TGTGCCAGCAGCTATACAGGGGTGAACACTGAAGCTTTCTTT. It yields the protein CASSYTGVNTEAFF. Full variable domain (outside the CDR3, taken from reference TRBV5-5 and TRBJ1-1): DAGVTQSPTHLIKTRGQQVTLRCSPISGHKSVSWYQQVLGQGPQFIFQYYEKEERGRGNFPDRFSARQFPNYSSELNVNALLLGDSALYLCASSYTGVNTEAFFGQGTRLTVV.

The V call is TRBV4-1, the J call TRBJ2-7; D might be TRBD2 (5 bases). The V end lost 4 bases, the J end lost 2 bases, and 6 bases lay between the germline ends. This CDR3 has 12 residues. Germline V gene data show CDR1 as MGHRA and CDR2 as YSYEKL. The CDR3 loop is CASSPGTYEQYF. The CDR3 nucleotides are TGCGCCAGCAGCCCCGGGACCTACGAGCAGTACTTC.

The V gene is TRBV7-9, the J gene TRBJ2-2, with 11 bases that match TRBD2. Germline assignment: CDR1 SEHNR and CDR2 FQNEAQ (reference sequence). The trim removed 5 bases at V and 5 bases at J, leaving 13 bases unmatched. There are 18 residues in the CDR3. Here the CDR3 reads CASSPRRGTSGLTGELFF. CDR3 nucleotide sequence: TGTGCCAGCAGCCCCCGCCGAGGGACTAGCGGATTAACCGGGGAGCTGTTTTTT.

This rearrangement joins TRBV2 to TRBJ1-2, with 7 nucleotides matching TRBD1. This CDR3 is 13 amino acids long. V dropped 10 bases and J dropped 3; count of bases not matched to a gene: 8. Germline V gene sequence: CDR1 SNHLY, CDR2 FYNNEI. The chain's CDR3 is CATPGDRDYGYTF. The DNA of the CDR3 is TGTGCCACCCCGGGAGACAGGGACTATGGCTACACCTTC. Supplemented by reference TRBV2 and TRBJ1-2, the full variable domain reads EPEVTQTPSHQVTQMGQEVILRCVPISNHLYFYWYRQILGQKVEFLVSFYNNEISEKSEIFDDQFSVERPDGSNFTLKIRSTKLEDSAMYFCATPGDRDYGYTFGSGTRLTVV.

The J gene is TRBJ1-1, the V gene TRBV7-9; TRBD1 might be the D (5 bases). This CDR3 region has 16 residues. With 7 bases removed from V and 3 bases from J, the gap between germline ends came to 21 bases. Germline CDR1 reads SEHNR; CDR2 reads FQNEAQ (reference sequence). DNA of the CDR3: TGTGCCAGCACACCTACCGGGGGTTATGGCGACACTGAAGCTTTCTTT. Its translation is CASTPTGGYGDTEAFF. Drawing the rest from reference TRBV7-9 and TRBJ1-1, the complete variable domain is DTGVSQNPRHKITKRGQNVTFRCDPISEHNRLYWYRQTLGQGPEFLTYFQNEAQLEKSRLLSDRFSAERPKGSFSTLEIQRTEQGDSAMYLCASTPTGGYGDTEAFFGQGTRLTVV.

The CDR3 DNA reads as TGCGCCAGCGGGCGAACGAGCGGGGGGAACTACAATGAGCAGTTCTTC. It yields the protein CASGRTSGGNYNEQFF. The rearrangement joins TRBV5-1 to TRBJ2-1; 9 nucleotides agree with TRBD2. There are 16 residues in the CDR3. V was clipped by 7 bases and J by 3 bases; unmatched bases: 11. CDR1 and CDR2 (germline): SGHRS, YFSETQ.

This rearrangement joins TRBV29-1 to TRBJ1-2; D perhaps matches TRBD1 (6 bases). The germline V gene has CDR1 SQVTM and CDR2 ANQGSEA. The CDR3 has 12 amino acids. Trimming removed 6 bases at V and 4 bases at J, with 12 bases between. The CDR3 DNA reads as TGCAGCGTGGCACAGGGTCGCTATGGCTACACCTTC. Translated, it gives CSVAQGRYGYTF.

This rearrangement joins TRBV6-1 to TRBJ2-7; 7 bases match TRBD2. Germline V gives CDR1 MNHNS, CDR2 SASEGT. The CDR3 covers 15 residues. V trimming: 1 base; J trimming: 2 bases; junction bases outside the gene matches: 5. CDR3 loop: CASSEGLAEAYEQYF. The CDR3 region has the DNA TGTGCCAGCAGTGAAGGGCTAGCGGAGGCCTACGAGCAGTACTTC.

This chain connects TRBV5-1 to TRBJ2-5; weak D call: TRBD1 (6 bases). From germline, CDR1 is SGHRS and CDR2 YFSETQ. Deletions cut 2 bases from V and 0 bases from J, with 11 bases between. The CDR3 is 15 residues long. In DNA form, the CDR3 reads TGCGCCAGCAGCTTTTCAGGGGTCGACCAAGAGACCCAGTACTTC. Translated, it gives CASSFSGVDQETQYF.

The chain joins TRBV11-2 to TRBJ1-6; 8 bases fit TRBD1. The CDR3 is made up of 17 amino acids. Germline trimming cut 3 bases from V and 7 bases from J; bases unmatched to any gene: 11. Per germline, CDR1 SGHAT and CDR2 FQNNGV. In DNA form, the CDR3 reads TGTGCCAGCAGCTTCCTACAGGGGGGACGACCGAATTCACCCCTCCACTTT. Amino acid sequence: CASSFLQGGRPNSPLHF.

The V and J genes are TRBV20-1 and TRBJ1-1, with unresolved D. Germline CDR1 DFQATT, CDR2 SNEGSKA (reference sequence). The CDR3 has 11 amino acids. Trimming removed 6 bases at V and 3 bases at J, with 8 bases between. The CDR3 DNA follows: TGCAGTGCCAGTCCTTACACTGAAGCTTTCTTT. The encoded protein is CSASPYTEAFF.

The chain recombines TRBV7-9 with TRBJ1-3; 9 nucleotides line up with TRBD1. CDR3 length: 15 amino acids. J was trimmed by 4 bases and V by 1 base; bases with no gene match: 2. The germline V gene encodes CDR1 SEHNR and CDR2 FQNEAQ (reference sequence). CDR3 loop: CASSLGTGDGNTIYF. In DNA form, the CDR3 reads TGTGCCAGCAGCTTAGGGACAGGGGACGGAAACACCATATATTTT.

The CDR3 bases are TGCGCCAGCAGCTTGGAACAGTCCTTCTATGGCTACACCTTC. Its protein product is CASSLEQSFYGYTF. J is TRBJ1-2 and V is TRBV5-1; D remains unclear. V shed 0 bases and J shed 4 bases, with 10 bases lying between them. Looked up from germline, CDR1 is SGHRS and CDR2 is YFSETQ. The CDR3 length is 14 residues. Based on the CDR3 plus reference TRBV5-1 and TRBJ1-2, the full variable domain is KAGVTQTPRYLIKTRGQQVTLSCSPISGHRSVSWYQQTPGQGLQFLFEYFSETQRNKGNFPGRFSGRQFSNSRSEMNVSTLELGDSALYLCASSLEQSFYGYTFGSGTRLTVV.

The CDR3 sequence is CASSPRGGADTEAFF. Here the CDR3 DNA reads TGTGCCAGCTCACCTCGGGGGGGCGCGGACACTGAAGCTTTCTTT. The gene calls are TRBV18 and TRBJ1-1; weak D call: TRBD1 (6 bases). CDR3 length equals 15 residues. The germline V gene encodes CDR1 KGHSH and CDR2 LQKENI. Trimming shortened V by 3 bases and J by 3 bases, and 14 bases separated the two germline ends.

J is TRBJ1-6 and V is TRBV9, with D unclear. Germline V CDR1 and CDR2: SGDLS, YYNGEE. V shed 0 bases and J shed 10 bases, with 14 bases lying between them. The CDR3 consists of 15 residues. CDR3 sequence reads: CASSVEGGAKSPLHF. CDR3 DNA: TGTGCCAGCAGCGTAGAGGGAGGTGCAAAATCACCCCTCCACTTT.

The chain joins TRBV19 to TRBJ1-5; possible D gene TRBD1, 6 bases. This CDR3 has 15 residues. V lost 5 bases, J lost 3 bases, and 14 bases lay in between. The germline V gene encodes CDR1 LNHDA and CDR2 SQIVND (reference sequence). CDR3 sequence reads: CASSVIQGDNQPQHF. CDR3 in DNA: TGTGCCAGTAGTGTCATACAGGGCGACAATCAGCCCCAGCATTTT.

The chain joins TRBV30 to TRBJ1-1, with a weak D call TRBD1 (6 bases). The CDR3 length is 14 residues. Germline V gives CDR1 GTSNPN, CDR2 SVGIG (reference sequence). V gave up 3 bases and J gave up 0 bases, with 11 bases separating them. The CDR3 here is CAWRATGLNTEAFF. The CDR3 nucleotides are TGTGCCTGGAGGGCAACAGGGTTGAACACTGAAGCTTTCTTT.

The chain joins TRBV7-6 to TRBJ1-3, with 7 nucleotides matching TRBD1. The CDR3 has 16 residues. Germline V CDR1 and CDR2: SGHVS, FNYEAQ. V lost 1 base, J lost 2 bases, and 5 bases stayed unmatched. The CDR3 protein is CASSLGQGLAGNTIYF. For the CDR3, the DNA is TGTGCCAGCAGCTTAGGACAGGGACTTGCTGGAAACACCATATATTTT.

The J gene is TRBJ2-7, the V gene TRBV5-1, with 9 bases identical to TRBD1. Germline-derived CDR1 and CDR2 are SGHRS and YFSETQ. V dropped 0 bases and J dropped 0; count of bases not matched to a gene: 1. CDR3 size: 15 residues. The CDR3 here is CASSLEGQGSYEQYF. In DNA, the CDR3 is TGCGCCAGCAGCTTGGAGGGACAGGGCTCCTACGAGCAGTACTTC. The full variable domain, its missing parts supplied by reference TRBV5-1 and TRBJ2-7, is KAGVTQTPRYLIKTRGQQVTLSCSPISGHRSVSWYQQTPGQGLQFLFEYFSETQRNKGNFPGRFSGRQFSNSRSEMNVSTLELGDSALYLCASSLEGQGSYEQYFGPGTRLTVT.

This chain joins TRBV5-1 and TRBJ1-2, with 8 bases fitting TRBD1. The CDR3 loop spans 14 amino acids. V lost 7 bases to trimming and J lost 1 base; unmatched junction nucleotides: 6. Germline V gene lookup returns CDR1 SGHRS and CDR2 YFSETQ. The CDR3 DNA reads TGCGCCAGCGCTACACAGGGGGGTAACTATGGCTACACCTTC. This gives the protein CASATQGGNYGYTF.

The chain joins TRBV11-2 to TRBJ2-7; 7 nucleotides line up with TRBD2. CDR3 length equals 15 residues. Germline assignment: CDR1 SGHAT and CDR2 FQNNGV. V was pared by 1 base and J by 3 bases, with 6 bases of the junction left unmatched. The CDR3 nucleotides are TGTGCCAGCAGCTTAGGACTAGCATCTTACTACGAGCAGTACTTC. Translation: CASSLGLASYYEQYF.

This chain joins TRBV12-3 or TRBV12-4 and TRBJ1-5; 7 bases are shared with TRBD1. The length of the CDR3 is 13 residues. V was clipped by 6 bases and J by 4 bases; unmatched bases: 3. CDR3 in DNA: TGTGCCAGCAGGAAACAGGGGAATCAGCCCCAGCATTTT. Amino acids: CASRKQGNQPQHF.

The chain links TRBV30 to TRBJ1-4; the D gene is possibly TRBD1 (6 bases). Germline CDR1 and CDR2: GTSNPN and SVGIG (reference sequence). V lost 1 base, J lost 5 bases, and 20 bases lay in between. The CDR3 is 17 residues long. CDR3 bases: TGTGCCTGGAGTGGAGGGGTATTGACAGGTCGGAATGAAAAACTGTTTTTT. It translates to CAWSGGVLTGRNEKLFF. The full variable domain, its missing parts supplied by reference TRBV30 and TRBJ1-4, is SQTIHQWPATLVQPVGSPLSLECTVEGTSNPNLYWYRQAAGRGLQLLFYSVGIGQISSEVPQNLSASRPQDRQFILSSKKLLLSDSGFYLCAWSGGVLTGRNEKLFFGSGTQLSVL.

The CDR3 reads CASSAVNTEAFF. The DNA of the CDR3 is TGTGCCAGCTCAGCAGTGAACACTGAAGCTTTCTTT. V gene TRBV18 combines with J gene TRBJ1-1, with D uncertain. CDR1 is KGHSH, CDR2 LQKENI, per germline. The CDR3 is 12 residues long. The ends were cut back, 5 bases at V and 0 bases at J, with 4 bases in the middle.